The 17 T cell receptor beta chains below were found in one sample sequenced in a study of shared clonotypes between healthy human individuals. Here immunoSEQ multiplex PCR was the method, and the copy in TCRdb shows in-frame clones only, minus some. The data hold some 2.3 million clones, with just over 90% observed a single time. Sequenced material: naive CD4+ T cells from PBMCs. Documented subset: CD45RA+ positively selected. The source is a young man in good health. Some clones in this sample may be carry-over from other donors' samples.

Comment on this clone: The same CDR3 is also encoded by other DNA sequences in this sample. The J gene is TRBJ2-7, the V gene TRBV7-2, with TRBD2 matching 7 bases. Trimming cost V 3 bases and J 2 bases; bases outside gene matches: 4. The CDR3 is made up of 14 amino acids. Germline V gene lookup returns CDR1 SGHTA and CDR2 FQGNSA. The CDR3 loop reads CASSFSSGPYEQYF. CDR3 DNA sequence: TGTGCCAGCAGCTTTTCTAGCGGCCCCTACGAGCAGTACTTC.

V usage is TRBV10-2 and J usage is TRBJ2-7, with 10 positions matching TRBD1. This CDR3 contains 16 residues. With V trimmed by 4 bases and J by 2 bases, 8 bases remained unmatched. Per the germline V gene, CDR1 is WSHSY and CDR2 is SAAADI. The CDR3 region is CASSAAPGQGPYEQYF. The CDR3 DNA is TGCGCCAGCAGTGCAGCACCGGGACAGGGGCCCTACGAGCAGTACTTC.

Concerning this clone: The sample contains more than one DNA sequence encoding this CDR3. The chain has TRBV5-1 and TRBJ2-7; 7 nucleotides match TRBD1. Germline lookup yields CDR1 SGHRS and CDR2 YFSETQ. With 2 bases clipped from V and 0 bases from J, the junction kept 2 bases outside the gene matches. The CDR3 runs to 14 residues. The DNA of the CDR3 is TGCGCCAGCAGCTTAGGGACAGTCTCCTACGAGCAGTACTTC. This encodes CASSLGTVSYEQYF. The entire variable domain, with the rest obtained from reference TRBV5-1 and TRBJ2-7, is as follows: KAGVTQTPRYLIKTRGQQVTLSCSPISGHRSVSWYQQTPGQGLQFLFEYFSETQRNKGNFPGRFSGRQFSNSRSEMNVSTLELGDSALYLCASSLGTVSYEQYFGPGTRLTVT.

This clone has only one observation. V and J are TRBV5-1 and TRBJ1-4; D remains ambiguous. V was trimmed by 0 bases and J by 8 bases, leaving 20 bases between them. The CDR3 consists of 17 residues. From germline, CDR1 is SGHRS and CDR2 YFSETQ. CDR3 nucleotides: TGCGCCAGCAGCTTGGCCGAAATGTCACCCGGGCGGGAAAAACTGTTTTTT. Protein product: CASSLAEMSPGREKLFF.

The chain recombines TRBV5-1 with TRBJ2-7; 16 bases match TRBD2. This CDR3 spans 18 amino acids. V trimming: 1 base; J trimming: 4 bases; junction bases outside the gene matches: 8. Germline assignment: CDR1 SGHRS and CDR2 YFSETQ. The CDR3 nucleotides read TGCGCCAGCAGCTTGAGGGGACTAGCGGGAGGGCTCCCATACGAGCAGTACTTC. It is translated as CASSLRGLAGGLPYEQYF.

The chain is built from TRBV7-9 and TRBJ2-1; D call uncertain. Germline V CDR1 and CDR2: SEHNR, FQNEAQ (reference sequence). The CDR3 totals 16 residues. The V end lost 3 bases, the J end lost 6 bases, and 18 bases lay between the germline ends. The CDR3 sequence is CASSFLEGRRPNEQFF. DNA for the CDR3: TGTGCCAGCAGCTTCCTTGAAGGCAGACGACCCAATGAGCAGTTCTTC.

The CDR3 here is CSVGQGRLRETQYF. Written as DNA, the CDR3 is TGCAGCGTTGGTCAGGGGCGACTCCGAGAGACCCAGTACTTC. The chain recombines TRBV29-1 with TRBJ2-5; possible D gene TRBD1, 6 bases. Germline loops: CDR1 SQVTM, CDR2 ANQGSEA. Between the trimmed V and J ends, which lost 4 bases and 4 bases, there was a span of 16 bases. The CDR3 contains 14 residues.

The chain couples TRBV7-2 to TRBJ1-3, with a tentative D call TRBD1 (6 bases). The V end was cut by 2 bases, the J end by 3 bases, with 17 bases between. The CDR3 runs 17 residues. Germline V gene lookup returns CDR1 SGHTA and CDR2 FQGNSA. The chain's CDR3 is CASSLHPTRGSGNTIYF. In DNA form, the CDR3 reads TGTGCCAGCAGCTTACACCCTACAAGGGGGAGTGGAAACACCATATATTTT.

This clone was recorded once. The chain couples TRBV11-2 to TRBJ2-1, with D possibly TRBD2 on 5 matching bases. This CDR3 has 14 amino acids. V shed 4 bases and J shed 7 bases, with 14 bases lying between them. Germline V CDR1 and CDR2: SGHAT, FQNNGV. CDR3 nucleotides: TGTGCCAGCAGCTCGATTGTTGGGAGAAATGAGCAGTTCTTC. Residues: CASSSIVGRNEQFF. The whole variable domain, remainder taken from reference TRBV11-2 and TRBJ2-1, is EAGVAQSPRYKIIEKRQSVAFWCNPISGHATLYWYQQILGQGPKLLIQFQNNGVVDDSQLPKDRFSAERLKGVDSTLKIQPAKLEDSAVYLCASSSIVGRNEQFFGPGTRLTVL.

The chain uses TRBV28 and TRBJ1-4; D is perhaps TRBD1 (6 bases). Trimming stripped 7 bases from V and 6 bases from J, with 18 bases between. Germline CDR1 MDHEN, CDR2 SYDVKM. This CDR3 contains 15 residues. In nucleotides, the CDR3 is TGTGCCAGCACCGAAGGGGGGGCAAGAGATGAAAAACTGTTTTTT. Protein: CASTEGGARDEKLFF.

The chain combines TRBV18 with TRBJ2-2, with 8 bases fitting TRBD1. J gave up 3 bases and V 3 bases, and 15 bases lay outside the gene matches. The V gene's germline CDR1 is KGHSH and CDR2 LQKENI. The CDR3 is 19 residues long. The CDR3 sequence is CASSPAEIRDRRYTGELFF. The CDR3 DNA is TGTGCCAGCTCACCGGCCGAAATCCGGGACAGGCGGTACACCGGGGAGCTGTTTTTT.

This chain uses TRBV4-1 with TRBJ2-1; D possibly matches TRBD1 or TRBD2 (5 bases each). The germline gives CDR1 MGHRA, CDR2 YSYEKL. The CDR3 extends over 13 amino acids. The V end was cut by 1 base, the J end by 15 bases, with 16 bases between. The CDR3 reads CASSQVDSPGTFF. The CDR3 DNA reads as TGCGCCAGCAGCCAAGTCGATAGCCCGGGGACGTTCTTC.

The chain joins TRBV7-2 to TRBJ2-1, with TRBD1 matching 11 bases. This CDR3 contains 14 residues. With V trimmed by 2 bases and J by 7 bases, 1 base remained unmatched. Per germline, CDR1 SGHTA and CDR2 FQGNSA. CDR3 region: CASSLRDRGNEQFF. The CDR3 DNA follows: TGTGCCAGCAGCTTAAGGGACAGGGGGAATGAGCAGTTCTTC. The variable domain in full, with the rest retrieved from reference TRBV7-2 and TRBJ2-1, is GAGVSQSPSNKVTEKGKDVELRCDPISGHTALYWYRQSLGQGLEFLIYFQGNSAPDKSGLPSDRFSAERTGGSVSTLTIQRTQQEDSAVYLCASSLRDRGNEQFFGPGTRLTVL.

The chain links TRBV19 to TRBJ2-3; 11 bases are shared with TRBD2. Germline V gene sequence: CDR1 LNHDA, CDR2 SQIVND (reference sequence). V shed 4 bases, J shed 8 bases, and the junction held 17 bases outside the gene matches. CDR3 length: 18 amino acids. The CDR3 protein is CASSTLAGGRPAPRTQYF. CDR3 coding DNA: TGTGCCAGTAGTACATTAGCGGGAGGGCGTCCCGCGCCCCGTACGCAGTATTTT.

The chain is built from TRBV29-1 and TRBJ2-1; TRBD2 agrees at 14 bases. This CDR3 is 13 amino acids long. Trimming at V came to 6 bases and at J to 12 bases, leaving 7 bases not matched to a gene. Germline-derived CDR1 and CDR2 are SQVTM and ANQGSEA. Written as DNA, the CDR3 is TGCAGCGTGGCGACTAGCGGGAGGGCAACGCAGTTCTTC. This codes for CSVATSGRATQFF.

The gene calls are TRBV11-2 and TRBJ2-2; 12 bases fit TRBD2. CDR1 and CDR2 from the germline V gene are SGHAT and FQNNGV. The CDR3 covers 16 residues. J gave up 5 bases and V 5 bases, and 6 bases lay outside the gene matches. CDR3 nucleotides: TGTGCCAGCAGCCCCGGACTAGCGGGGCGGACCGGGGAGCTGTTTTTT. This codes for CASSPGLAGRTGELFF.

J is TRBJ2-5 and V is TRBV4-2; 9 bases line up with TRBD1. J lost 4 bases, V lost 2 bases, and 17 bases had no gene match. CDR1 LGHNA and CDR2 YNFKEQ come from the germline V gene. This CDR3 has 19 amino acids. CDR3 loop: CASSQQIGQGRSRGETQYF. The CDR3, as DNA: TGTGCCAGCAGCCAACAAATAGGACAGGGGCGTTCACGTGGAGAGACCCAGTACTTC.